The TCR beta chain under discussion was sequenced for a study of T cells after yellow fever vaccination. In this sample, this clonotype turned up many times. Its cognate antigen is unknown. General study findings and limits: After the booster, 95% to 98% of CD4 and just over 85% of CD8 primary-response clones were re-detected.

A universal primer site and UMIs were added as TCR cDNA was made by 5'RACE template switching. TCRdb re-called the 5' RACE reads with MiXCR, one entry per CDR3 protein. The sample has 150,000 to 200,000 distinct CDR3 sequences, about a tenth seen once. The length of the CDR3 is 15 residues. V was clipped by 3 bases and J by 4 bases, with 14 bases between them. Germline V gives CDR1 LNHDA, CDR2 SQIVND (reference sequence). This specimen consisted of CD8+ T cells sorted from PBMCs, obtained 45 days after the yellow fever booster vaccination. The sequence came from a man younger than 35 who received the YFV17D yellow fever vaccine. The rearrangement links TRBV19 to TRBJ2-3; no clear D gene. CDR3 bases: TGTGCCAGTAGTATGGGGATTACTGGTGCAGATACGCAGTATTTT. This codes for CASSMGITGADTQYF.